This entry features one TCR delta chain sequence. Antigen: not known. TCRdb has a much larger clone's protein, which differs at residue 10 from the translation of this DNA, likely because of a read error; what is shown is the protein translated from the DNA. The germline V gene has CDR1 GEAIGNYY and CDR2 EKD. The CDR3 has 14 residues. Trimming removed 0 bases from V and 7 bases from J, with 14 bases in between. TCRdb reprocessed the multiplex PCR reads using CATT. The table has 70,000 to 95,000 delta-chain clones, over 1.1% seen once. Vgamma9/Vdelta2+ and Vdelta2-negative gammadelta T cells were flow-sorted from PBMC for bulk sequencing. This entry is derived from a study of γδ T cells in repeated Plasmodium falciparum infection. Overall study results and limits: Malian donors came from one small rural village, predominantly one ethnic group.

The sequencing sample was made of gamma-delta T cells from blood. This clonotype was obtained from a pool of human donors (malaria-infected and uninfected, not separated). V usage is TRDV2 and J usage is TRDJ1; D remains ambiguous. Here the J gene was assigned by germline matching of the DNA, as TCRdb has none. The CDR3 is CACDTGGPGGKLIF. In nucleotides, the CDR3 is TGTGCCTGTGACACCGGAGGGCCAGGAGGTAAACTCATCTTT.